These 18 T cell receptor beta chains share one sample of origin, sequenced in a study of blood T cell repertoires in COVID-19. Measured with immunoSEQ multiplex PCR; TCRdb has only the in-frame clones, and not every one. The sample has about 210,000 clones, roughly 86% seen once. The sample taken for sequencing was peripheral blood. All receptors come from a middle-aged woman with acute or convalescent COVID-19.

The rearrangement joins TRBV4-3 to TRBJ2-7; D might be TRBD1 (5 bases). This CDR3 contains 18 residues. V was pared by 4 bases and J by 4 bases, with 26 bases between. Germline V CDR1 and CDR2: LGHNA, YSLEER. The CDR3 sequence: CASSPRAASMGPQYEQYF. Here the CDR3 DNA reads TGCGCCAGCAGCCCCAGGGCCGCCAGTATGGGGCCCCAGTACGAGCAGTACTTC.

This clone came up once. This rearrangement joins TRBV29-1 to TRBJ2-3; D may be TRBD2 (6 bases). CDR3 length: 13 amino acids. The V end lost 7 bases, the J end lost 2 bases, and 13 bases lay between the germline ends. CDR1 and CDR2 (germline): SQVTM, ANQGSEA. As DNA, the CDR3 is TGCAGCGGGGATCTAGCGCCCACAGATACGCAGTATTTT. Encoded protein: CSGDLAPTDTQYF.

The chain couples TRBV7-9 to TRBJ2-7; 8 bases align to TRBD2. The germline V gene has CDR1 SEHNR and CDR2 FQNEAQ (reference sequence). CDR3 length: 16 amino acids. V lost 7 bases and J lost 3; bases outside the gene matches: 14. The CDR3 DNA sequence: TGTGCCAGCACCACTACATCTACTAGCGGAGTCTACGAGCAGTACTTC. Protein product: CASTTTSTSGVYEQYF.

This clone was observed a single time. This chain links TRBV15 with TRBJ2-3; 7 nucleotides line up with TRBD1. V lost 5 bases and J lost 1; bases outside the gene matches: 6. Germline V gene sequence: CDR1 LNHNV, CDR2 YYDKDF (reference sequence). The CDR3 loop spans 15 amino acids. CDR3 sequence: CATSDRQGGTDTQYF. The CDR3 DNA sequence: TGTGCCACCAGCGACCGACAGGGAGGCACAGATACGCAGTATTTT.

The rearrangement links TRBV27 to TRBJ2-7; 14 positions agree with TRBD2. This CDR3 contains 15 residues. After removal of 6 bases from V and 1 base from J, the junction contained 2 bases not matched to a gene. CDR1 and CDR2 (germline): MNHEY, SMNVEV (reference sequence). CDR3 DNA sequence: TGTGCCAGCAGAGGGACTAGCGGGAGTTCCTACGAGCAGTACTTC. Encoded protein: CASRGTSGSSYEQYF.

The chain combines TRBV2 with TRBJ2-2; D call uncertain. Looked up from germline, CDR1 is SNHLY and CDR2 is FYNNEI. Trimming removed 7 bases from V and 0 bases from J, with 6 bases in between. The CDR3 sequence is 13 residues long. In nucleotides, the CDR3 is TGTGCCAGCATAGCCGCGAACACCGGGGAGCTGTTTTTT. It yields the protein CASIAANTGELFF.

This chain uses TRBV6-2 or TRBV6-3 with TRBJ1-6; D is unresolved. CDR3 length: 20 amino acids. Between the trimmed V and J ends, which lost 0 bases and 0 bases, there was a span of 18 bases. Germline values: CDR1 MNHEY, CDR2 SVGEGT. The CDR3 protein is CASSYSSAGPMSSYNSPLHF. CDR3 DNA: TGTGCCAGCAGTTACTCGAGCGCCGGCCCGATGAGCTCCTATAATTCACCCCTCCACTTT.

V gene TRBV6-1 combines with J gene TRBJ2-5; 8 bases agree with TRBD2. With V trimmed by 3 bases and J by 5 bases, 8 bases remained unmatched. The germline V gene has CDR1 MNHNS and CDR2 SASEGT. The CDR3 is 15 amino acids. DNA for the CDR3: TGTGCCAGCAGTGAGACAGCGGGGGCGCTTGAGACCCAGTACTTC. Translated, it gives CASSETAGALETQYF.

This clone was seen once. The chain combines TRBV15 with TRBJ1-2; tentatively, D is TRBD1 (6 bases). CDR3 length equals 16 residues. Germline CDR1 LNHNV, CDR2 YYDKDF (reference sequence). V was clipped by 5 bases and J by 4 bases, with 20 bases between them. CDR3 sequence: CATSLRDTHGPYGYTF. Here the CDR3 DNA reads TGTGCCACCAGCCTCCGGGACACCCATGGCCCCTATGGCTACACCTTC.

The chain recombines TRBV10-1 with TRBJ2-2; 8 bases agree with TRBD1. Germline CDR1 reads WNHNN; CDR2 reads SYGVQD (reference sequence). This CDR3 spans 14 amino acids. Unmatched junction bases numbered 7, after V lost 6 bases and J lost 7 bases. As DNA, the CDR3 is TGCGCCAGCAGCCCGGACAGGGTTGGCGGGGAGCTGTTTTTT. Translation: CASSPDRVGGELFF.

This chain links TRBV20-1 with TRBJ1-6; D is ambiguous. This CDR3 has 12 amino acids. Trimming removed 3 bases from V and 6 bases from J, with 6 bases in between. Germline CDR1 is DFQATT and CDR2 is SNEGSKA (reference sequence). CDR3 sequence reads: CSASSSNSPLHF. In DNA, the CDR3 is TGCAGTGCTAGTTCGTCTAATTCACCCCTCCACTTT.

V usage is TRBV10-2 and J usage is TRBJ2-7, with D possibly matching TRBD2 (6 bases). There are 14 residues in the CDR3. With 2 bases removed from V and 4 bases from J, the gap between germline ends came to 12 bases. CDR1 and CDR2 from the germline V gene are WSHSY and SAAADI. The CDR3 nucleotides are TGCGCCAGCAGTGAGGCTGCGGGGAGGTACGAGCAGTACTTC. Its protein product is CASSEAAGRYEQYF.

The chain uses TRBV3-1 (or the pseudogene TRBV3-2) and TRBJ1-1; D not resolved. The CDR3 length is 14 residues. Trimming took off 0 bases at V and 7 bases at J, with 12 bases between the two ends. Germline values: CDR1 LGHDT, CDR2 YNNKEL (reference sequence). CDR3 coding DNA: TGTGCCAGCAGCCAAGAGGTCGGGAGAGTTGAAGCTTTCTTT. It encodes CASSQEVGRVEAFF.

The gene calls are TRBV13 and TRBJ1-5, with a weak D call TRBD1 (5 bases). The CDR3 runs to 14 residues. The V and J ends lost 0 bases and 4 bases respectively, with 7 bases between them. Germline CDR1 and CDR2: PRHDT and FYEKMQ (reference sequence). The CDR3 loop reads CASSLGTANQPQHF. Written as DNA, the CDR3 is TGTGCCAGCAGCTTAGGGACAGCTAATCAGCCCCAGCATTTT.

CDR3 nucleotides: TGTGCCAGCAGCTTAGACAGGGTGACAGATACGCAGTATTTT. Amino acid sequence: CASSLDRVTDTQYF. The chain joins TRBV11-3 to TRBJ2-3; a weak D match, TRBD1 (5 bases). The CDR3 consists of 14 residues. Trimming cost V 0 bases and J 3 bases, with 7 bases left between them. Germline-derived CDR1 and CDR2 are SGHNT and YENEEA.

The CDR3 loop is CASGGTGVLDNEQFF. The CDR3 nucleotides are TGTGCCAGCGGTGGGACAGGGGTTCTCGACAATGAGCAGTTCTTC. The V call is TRBV2, the J call TRBJ2-1; 10 nucleotides line up with TRBD1. This CDR3 region has 15 residues. Trimming cost V 8 bases and J 5 bases; bases outside gene matches: 9. Germline V gene sequence: CDR1 SNHLY, CDR2 FYNNEI.

The rearrangement links TRBV6-5 to TRBJ1-1; 7 nucleotides line up with TRBD1. The V segment lost 6 bases and the J segment 6 bases; nucleotides outside the gene matches: 10. CDR3 length equals 14 residues. CDR1 and CDR2 (germline): MNHEY, SVGAGI. The CDR3 region has the DNA TGTGCCAGCAGATATCCAGGGGGTAAGGCTGAAGCTTTCTTT. Its protein product is CASRYPGGKAEAFF.

The chain links TRBV21-1 to TRBJ2-3; the listed D gene, TRBD2, was not tested against the DNA. TRBV21-1 is recorded as a pseudogene. The length of the CDR3 is 16 residues. The CDR3 nucleotides read TGTGCCAGCGGAAAAAATAAGCGGGGGGACACAGATACGCAGTATTTT. It encodes CASGKNKRGDTDTQYF.